This TCR beta chain was recorded in a study of T cells in Graves' hyperthyroidism and ophthalmopathy. Study context: Once the initial diagnosis was made, peripheral blood was obtained before any treatment.

Concerning this clonotype itself: The antigen is unknown.

The CDR3 has 16 residues. Germline V gives CDR1 LGHNA, CDR2 YNFKEQ. Across 18 months, stable Graves' hyperthyroidism was marked by no progression to ophthalmopathy. Study results and limitations: Blood held most thyroid clonotypes expanded above 0.001 frequency. Model output signaled ophthalmopathy a median approximately 6 months ahead of onset.

RNA transcripts provided the source from which TCR beta CDR3 regions were amplified. HTBI primers were used for first-round RT-PCR of the TCR CDR3. TCRdb itself ran the multiplex PCR reads through MiXCR, one entry per CDR3 protein. This table has hundreds of thousands of distinct CDR3 sequences, just over 35% appearing once. This TCR derives from a woman aged 35 to 49 with Graves' hyperthyroidism. The chain links TRBV4-2 to TRBJ2-7, with D perhaps matching TRBD1 (6 bases). Gene TRBJ2-5 matches the end of the DNA better, so the J call may be wrong. Sequencing input: blood. The CDR3 here is CASSQLTGGMRETQYF. The CDR3 nucleotides read TGTGCCAGCAGCCAATTGACTGGGGGCATGAGAGAGACCCAGTACTTC.